A selection of T cell receptor beta chains follows, all from one sample in a study of cytomegalovirus exposure and HLA in healthy donors. Using immunoSEQ multiplex PCR, the repertoire was profiled, and TCRdb retains in-frame clones only, with some absent. The table has 110,000 or so clones, approximately 80% seen once. The sample taken for sequencing was PBMCs. These receptors were collected from a man aged 35-49 years in good health and CMV-seropositive. The CDR3 runs from the conserved cysteine through the conserved F or W. D genes are given only for firm matches. Some rows mark clone size as missing; the rest say once, few, many or name a class of expanded clone.

TRBV5-4	13	.	TRBJ2-5	.	TGTGCCAGCAGTCCGACAGTACAAGAGACCCAGTACTTC	CASSPTVQETQYF
TRBV7-9	12	.	TRBJ1-6	.	TGTGCCGGCGGGGTTTGGAATTCACCCCTCCACTTT	CAGGVWNSPLHF
TRBV7-6	17	.	TRBJ1-1	TRBD1	TGTGCCAGCAGCTTAGTGGTTCTGGGACAGCCGAACACTGAAGCTTTCTTT	CASSLVVLGQPNTEAFF
TRBV4-3	14	.	TRBJ2-1	TRBD2	TGCGCCAGCAGCCAAGACCATTTTGGCGGGAGCCAGTTCTTC	CASSQDHFGGSQFF
TRBV5-4	17	.	TRBJ1-1	.	TGTGCCAGCAGCTTCCCTTCGGGGGGAGGAGGGAACACTGAAGCTTTCTTT	CASSFPSGGGGNTEAFF
TRBV2	14	.	TRBJ2-4	.	TGTGCCAGCAGTCTTCAGGGTACCAAAAACATTCAGTACTTC	CASSLQGTKNIQYF
TRBV2	15	.	TRBJ1-5	TRBD1	TGTGCCAGCAGAGACAGGGGGCAGGGCAATCAGCCCCAGCATTTT	CASRDRGQGNQPQHF
TRBV14	14	.	TRBJ1-1	.	TGTGCCAGCAGCCAAGGACGAGGGGGCACTGAAGCTTTCTTT	CASSQGRGGTEAFF
TRBV5-6	16	once	TRBJ1-6	.	TGTACCAGCAGCTTGGCGGCGGGTCCTAGGAATTCACCCCTCCACTTT	CTSSLAAGPRNSPLHF
TRBV2	13	.	TRBJ2-4	TRBD1	TGTGCCAGCAGGGGGGGACAGGGGACCATTCAGTACTTC	CASRGGQGTIQYF
TRBV19	16	.	TRBJ2-7	TRBD1	TGTGCCAGTAGTGGGAGGACAGGGGACCGCTCCTACGAGCAGTACTTC	CASSGRTGDRSYEQYF
TRBV5-1	15	.	TRBJ1-2	.	TGCGCCAGCAGCGGCCCCGGACAGTCCAACTATGGCTACACCTTC	CASSGPGQSNYGYTF
TRBV10-2	14	.	TRBJ2-7	.	TGCGCCAGCAGTGTAGGCAGGGGGGCCTACGAGCAGTACTTC	CASSVGRGAYEQYF
TRBV6-4	16	.	TRBJ2-1	TRBD2	TGTGCCAGCAGCCACACTAGCGGGGGGGTTCTAAATGAGCAGTTCTTC	CASSHTSGGVLNEQFF
TRBV6-5	15	.	TRBJ2-5	TRBD1	TGTGCCAGCAGTTACTTGGGACAGGGTCCAGAGACCCAGTACTTC	CASSYLGQGPETQYF
TRBV6-6	16	.	TRBJ2-7	.	TGTGCCAGCAGTTACTCGAAGGTAGTCGGAGGGGTCGAGCAGTACTTC	CASSYSKVVGGVEQYF
TRBV4-1	17	.	TRBJ1-2	.	TGCGCCAGCAGCCGCCAGGTCGACAGGACGAGGGGCTATGGCTACACCTTC	CASSRQVDRTRGYGYTF
TRBV6-6	11	.	TRBJ1-5	TRBD1	TGTGCCAGCACCGCGGACAGGGCGCTTCATTTT	CASTADRALHF
TRBV9	15	.	TRBJ1-5	.	TGTGCCAGCAGCGTTGGGGGCAGTGGCAATCAGCCCCAGCATTTT	CASSVGGSGNQPQHF
TRBV28	14	.	TRBJ2-5	.	TGTGCCAGCAGTTTAGGAGGCGGGCGGGAGACCCAGTACTTC	CASSLGGGRETQYF
TRBV7-2	16	.	TRBJ2-7	TRBD1	TGTGCCAGCAGCTCACGACAGGGGGGTTTCCCCTACGAGCAGTACTTC	CASSSRQGGFPYEQYF
TRBV7-2	11	.	TRBJ1-2	.	TGTGCCAGCAGCTTAGCGGAGGGCTACACCTTC	CASSLAEGYTF
TRBV2	14	.	TRBJ1-6	TRBD1	TGTGCCAGCAGTGAAGGGGACAGGGGTCCCCCCCTCCACTTT	CASSEGDRGPPLHF
TRBV5-1	14	.	TRBJ1-4	.	TGCGCCAGCAGGCCCTTACAGTCTAATGAAAAACTGTTTTTT	CASRPLQSNEKLFF
TRBV7-2	15	.	TRBJ2-1	TRBD1	TGTGCCAGCAGCTTCCAGCCGGGACAGGGTAATGAGCTGTTCTTC	CASSFQPGQGNELFF
TRBV10-1	13	.	TRBJ2-1	TRBD2	TGCGCCAGCAGTGAGAGGGCTAGCGGGGGGGAGTTCTTC	CASSERASGGEFF
TRBV9	17	.	TRBJ2-7	.	TGTGCCAGCAGCGCTGGGGGGACAGAGTCCTCCTACGAGGAGCAGTACTTC	CASSAGGTESSYEEQYF
TRBV19	13	.	TRBJ2-1	TRBD1	TGTGCCAGTAAAAGACAGGGGTCCAATGAGCAGTTCTTC	CASKRQGSNEQFF
TRBV28	14	.	TRBJ1-2	TRBD1	TGTGCCAGCAGAGTAACAGGGGGCTCCTATGGCTACACCTTC	CASRVTGGSYGYTF
TRBV30	13	.	TRBJ1-5	.	TGTGCCTGGAGTGTCGGAGTAAATCAGCCCCAGCATTTT	CAWSVGVNQPQHF
TRBV25-1	15	.	TRBJ2-1	TRBD2	TGTGCCAGCAGGGGTAGCGGGGGCCACTACAATGAGCAGTTCTTC	CASRGSGGHYNEQFF
TRBV28	16	.	TRBJ2-5	TRBD2	TGTGCCAGCAGCTCCTTCGGGGGGATAAAACAAGAGACCCAGTACTTC	CASSSFGGIKQETQYF
TRBV29-1	11	few	TRBJ1-6	.	TGCAGCGTTGAAGGGCATTCACCCCTCCACTTT	CSVEGHSPLHF
TRBV6-5	15	once	TRBJ1-5	.	TGTGCCAGCACCACCAAGGCCCGGGACAATCAGCCCCAGCATTTT	CASTTKARDNQPQHF
TRBV4-1	17	.	TRBJ2-7	TRBD2	TGCGCCAGCAGCCAAGATCCGGGGCGGGGGGACCCCGCCGAGCAGTACTTC	CASSQDPGRGDPAEQYF
TRBV19	14	.	TRBJ1-5	.	TGTGCCAGTAGTATTCGGACAACCGTCGAGCCCCAGCATTTT	CASSIRTTVEPQHF
TRBV11-3	14	once	TRBJ2-7	TRBD1	TGTGCCAGCAGCTCTCAGGACAGGGTGTGCGAGCAGTACTTC	CASSSQDRVCEQYF
TRBV5-6	16	.	TRBJ1-1	TRBD1	TGTGCCAGCAGCGCGACTAGACAGGGTATGAACACTGAAGCTTTCTTT	CASSATRQGMNTEAFF
TRBV7-7	15	.	TRBJ2-1	TRBD1	TGTGCTAGCAGCCCGGGACAGGCCAACTACAATGAGCAGTTCTTC	CASSPGQANYNEQFF
TRBV6-5	15	.	TRBJ2-7	TRBD1	TGTGCCAGCAGTTACCAAGACAGGGGAGTGGGCGAGCAGTACTTC	CASSYQDRGVGEQYF
TRBV5-4	14	.	TRBJ1-4	.	TGTGCCAGCAGCTCCGCGGGGGCTAGCGAAAAACTGTTTTTT	CASSSAGASEKLFF
TRBV11-3	13	.	TRBJ2-7	.	TGTGCCAGCAGCTTAGCACAGGGCTACGAGCAGTACTTC	CASSLAQGYEQYF
TRBV9	15	.	TRBJ2-1	.	TGTGCCAGCAGCCCCCTAGGGGTCCCCTACAATGAGCAGTTCTTC	CASSPLGVPYNEQFF
TRBV7-2	15	.	TRBJ2-2	.	TGTGCCAGCAGCTCTGGAGGAGGGTATACCGGGGAGCTGTTTTTT	CASSSGGGYTGELFF